This passage covers 31 T cell receptor beta chains from one sample sequenced in a study of blood T cells in healthy people across ages. It was with a sample-barcoded 5' primer and a J-beta primer mix that a second PCR of about 6 to 12 cycles was run. TCRdb fed the 5' RACE reads into MiXCR, producing one record per CDR3 protein. Among 1,800,000 or so distinct CDR3 sequences, about two fifths were seen once, and the ten largest hold 23%. The specimen was blood. The source of these receptors is a human donor in good health.

This rearrangement joins TRBV5-1 to TRBJ1-1; no clear D gene. Germline V gene data show CDR1 as SGHRS and CDR2 as YFSETQ. There are 13 residues in the CDR3. Trimming took 4 bases from V and 4 from J, leaving 11 bases between them. CDR3 sequence (DNA): TGCGCCAGCAGCGTGGAGATCTCCACTGAAGCTTTCTTT. It translates to CASSVEISTEAFF.

With regard to this clonotype: A read error may account for a junction end that differs from germline. This chain links TRBV6-2 or TRBV6-3 with TRBJ2-1, with 7 bases lining up with TRBD2. Germline V gene sequence: CDR1 MNHEY, CDR2 SVGEGT. This CDR3 region has 15 residues. The CDR3 nucleotides are TGTGCCAGCAGTTACGACGCGGGGGACTACAGTGAGCAGTTCTTC. This codes for CASSYDAGDYSEQFF.

The gene calls are TRBV18 and TRBJ2-7; D gene ambiguous. V shed 2 bases and J shed 5 bases, with 13 bases lying between them. Germline V gives CDR1 KGHSH, CDR2 LQKENI. The CDR3 spans 14 residues. CDR3 in amino acids: CASSPNAFENEQYF. CDR3 coding DNA: TGTGCCAGCTCACCAAACGCCTTTGAGAACGAGCAGTACTTC. The whole variable domain, remainder taken from reference TRBV18 and TRBJ2-7, is NAGVMQNPRHLVRRRGQEARLRCSPMKGHSHVYWYRQLPEEGLKFMVYLQKENIIDESGMPKERFSAEFPKEGPSILRIQQVVRGDSAAYFCASSPNAFENEQYFGPGTRLTVT.

This clonotype showed up just a few times. The J gene is TRBJ1-2, the V gene TRBV6-5; 11 positions agree with TRBD1. Germline V gene data show CDR1 as MNHEY and CDR2 as SVGAGI. The CDR3 is 13 amino acids. With V trimmed by 7 bases and J by 8 bases, 6 bases remained unmatched. CDR3 bases: TGTGCCAGCACCTGGACAGGGGGCGGAGGCTACACCTTC. It translates to CASTWTGGGGYTF.

The rearrangement joins TRBV20-1 to TRBJ2-7; TRBD2 might be the D (6 bases). Trimming pared 0 bases from V and 10 bases from J, leaving 22 bases between. Per the germline V gene, CDR1 is DFQATT and CDR2 is SNEGSKA (reference sequence). CDR3 length: 15 amino acids. In nucleotides, the CDR3 is TGCAGTGCTAGAGATGGGGCGGGGTCTGGGGAAACCCAGTACTTC. Residues: CSARDGAGSGETQYF.

Details on this clonotype: The missing conserved phenylalanine or tryptophan at the end of this CDR3 makes a read error likely. The chain joins TRBV10-3 to TRBJ2-7; tentative D call: TRBD2 (6 bases). Germline V gene lookup returns CDR1 ENHRY and CDR2 SYGVKD. V was cut by 3 bases and J by 1 base, with 13 bases left in between. This CDR3 spans 15 amino acids. The CDR3 DNA reads TGTGCCATCAGTGAACCTAGCGAGACGTCCTACGAGCAGTACTGC. Protein product: CAISEPSETSYEQYC.

This clonotype appeared a few times. The V gene is TRBV28, the J gene TRBJ2-5; tentative D call: TRBD1 (5 bases). The CDR3 has 16 amino acids. Germline V gene data show CDR1 as MDHEN and CDR2 as SYDVKM. The V end was cut by 1 base, the J end by 2 bases, with 14 bases between. The CDR3 nucleotides are TGTGCCAGCAGTTTATCCTTCGGCAGGACACAAGAGACCCAGTACTTC. It encodes CASSLSFGRTQETQYF.

This clonotype was seen more than once but under ten times. The chain joins TRBV28 to TRBJ2-7; TRBD2 is a possible D gene (6 bases). This CDR3 contains 15 residues. CDR1 and CDR2 (germline): MDHEN, SYDVKM. V lost 5 bases and J lost 0, with 14 bases in between. CDR3 in DNA: TGTGCCAGCAGTGCGGGACTCCTGAGCTCCTACGAGCAGTACTTC. Translating it yields CASSAGLLSSYEQYF.

The rearrangement uses TRBV29-1 and TRBJ1-2; no firm D call. Germline loops: CDR1 SQVTM, CDR2 ANQGSEA. The CDR3 covers 12 residues. The V gene lost 3 bases and the J gene lost 3 bases, with 8 bases spanning the gap. CDR3 bases: TGCAGCGTTGACCCCCAGGACTATGGCTACACCTTC. It is translated as CSVDPQDYGYTF.

V is TRBV7-2 and J is TRBJ2-3; the match to TRBD1 covers 8 bases. V gave up 5 bases and J gave up 5 bases; unmatched junction bases: 9. The CDR3 is made up of 15 amino acids. Germline CDR1 SGHTA, CDR2 FQGNSA. CDR3 sequence: CASSRGQGLIDTQYF. CDR3 DNA: TGTGCCAGCAGCCGCGGACAGGGTTTGATAGATACGCAGTATTTT.

V gene TRBV29-1 combines with J gene TRBJ2-7; no clear D. The CDR3 loop spans 13 amino acids. CDR1 is SQVTM, CDR2 ANQGSEA, per germline. V was clipped by 0 bases and J by 6 bases, with 12 bases between them. CDR3 nucleotides: TGCAGCGTTGAAGAATTACCCGGTGGCGAGCAGTACTTC. Translated, it gives CSVEELPGGEQYF.

This clonotype was detected a few times. The genes are TRBV4-2 and TRBJ2-5, with D unclear. CDR3 length: 15 residues. The germline V gene encodes CDR1 LGHNA and CDR2 YNFKEQ. The germline V and J ends were trimmed by 0 bases and 11 bases, with 19 bases remaining between them. CDR3 DNA sequence: TGTGCCAGCAGCCAAGATTCGGCCATCACCATGAAGCAGTACTTC. Residues: CASSQDSAITMKQYF.

On this clonotype itself: The junction does not match germline at one end; this may be a read error. The chain carries TRBV9 and TRBJ2-7; 8 bases match TRBD2. The CDR3 has 14 residues. Germline V gene lookup returns CDR1 SGDLS and CDR2 YYNGEE. The DNA of the CDR3 is TGTGCCAGCGGCGTAGCGGGGTCCTCCTACGAGCAGTACTTC. This codes for CASGVAGSSYEQYF.

J is TRBJ1-2 and V is TRBV5-4, with unresolved D. V lost 1 base and J 4 bases, leaving 11 bases between the germline ends. CDR3 length: 14 residues. Germline V gives CDR1 SGHNT, CDR2 YYREEE (reference sequence). The CDR3 loop is CASSLPGESYGYTF. The CDR3 DNA reads TGTGCCAGCAGCTTGCCCGGGGAGAGCTATGGCTACACCTTC.

This clonotype occurred many times. J is TRBJ2-3 and V is TRBV4-3; no clear D gene. The CDR3 extends over 12 amino acids. Germline V gives CDR1 LGHNA, CDR2 YSLEER. Deletions cut 6 bases from V and 2 bases from J, with 6 bases between. The DNA for the CDR3 is TGCGCCAGCAGGTCCGCCACAGATACGCAGTATTTT. Translated: CASRSATDTQYF.

This clonotype was recorded a few times. The rearrangement joins TRBV4-3 to TRBJ2-5, with a weak D call TRBD1 (5 bases). The germline V gene encodes CDR1 LGHNA and CDR2 YSLEER. Trimming stripped 0 bases from V and 2 bases from J, with 10 bases between. The CDR3 is made up of 15 amino acids. In nucleotides, the CDR3 is TGCGCCAGCAGCCAAGATCTCCGACAGCAAGAGACCCAGTACTTC. This sequence encodes CASSQDLRQQETQYF.

This chain connects TRBV10-2 to TRBJ2-6; a possible D gene is TRBD2 (5 bases). Deletions cut 6 bases from V and 4 bases from J, with 10 bases between. CDR1 WSHSY and CDR2 SAAADI come from the germline V gene. The CDR3 totals 14 residues. In nucleotides, the CDR3 is TGCGCCAGCAGCGCGAGGGTCGGGGCCAACGTCCTGACTTTC. This codes for CASSARVGANVLTF.

This clonotype was observed a handful of times. V usage is TRBV2 and J usage is TRBJ2-7; D unclear. Germline CDR1 reads SNHLY; CDR2 reads FYNNEI. Trimming removed 7 bases at V and 0 bases at J, with 13 bases between. The CDR3 contains 14 residues. The CDR3 reads CASMRRSDSYEQYF. CDR3 DNA sequence: TGTGCCAGCATGAGACGATCCGACTCCTACGAGCAGTACTTC.

Points on this clonotype: One end of the junction does not line up with germline, which may come from a read error. This sequence joins TRBV28 and TRBJ2-3, with 10 bases matching TRBD2. Germline lookup yields CDR1 MDHEN and CDR2 SYDVKM. The CDR3 length is 19 residues. As DNA, the CDR3 is TGTGCCAGCAGTTTATTCCTCCCTTTAGCGGGGGGCCGCACAGGTACGCAGTATTTT. Amino acids: CASSLFLPLAGGRTGTQYF. The full variable domain, rest sourced from reference TRBV28 and TRBJ2-3, is DVKVTQSSRYLVKRTGEKVFLECVQDMDHENMFWYRQDPGLGLRLIYFSYDVKMKEKGDIPEGYSVSREKKERFSLILESASTNQTSMYLCASSLFLPLAGGRTGTQYFGPGTRLTVL.

V is TRBV9 and J is TRBJ2-3; TRBD2 agrees at 8 bases. The germline gives CDR1 SGDLS, CDR2 YYNGEE. The CDR3 runs to 16 residues. The junction had 10 bases not matched to a gene; V was cut back by 6 bases and J by 1 base. The CDR3 DNA is TGTGCCAGCACAAGAACGGGGGGGCTCGGCACAGATACGCAGTATTTT. Protein product: CASTRTGGLGTDTQYF.

The V call is TRBV3-1, the J call TRBJ2-1, with D unclear. The CDR3 length is 17 residues. V was cut by 0 bases and J by 0 bases, with 12 bases left in between. Germline assignment: CDR1 LGHDT and CDR2 YNNKEL (reference sequence). CDR3 protein: CASSQDYEESSYNEQFF. CDR3 in DNA: TGTGCCAGCAGCCAAGATTATGAGGAGAGCTCCTACAATGAGCAGTTCTTC.

V is TRBV7-2 and J is TRBJ1-2, with D tentatively TRBD1 (6 bases). The CDR3 runs to 14 residues. Trimming took 5 bases from V and 4 from J, leaving 14 bases between them. Per germline, CDR1 SGHTA and CDR2 FQGNSA. This CDR3 is CASSDRTASYGYTF. CDR3 bases: TGTGCCAGCAGCGACCGGACAGCATCCTATGGCTACACCTTC.

This rearrangement joins TRBV9 to TRBJ2-3; the D is unclear. The CDR3 runs 15 residues. Trimming left V 7 bases short and J 3 bases short, with 18 bases between. Germline CDR1 SGDLS, CDR2 YYNGEE. CDR3 DNA: TGTGCCAGCTCTCCCCTCAGGTATCTGACAGATACGCAGTATTTT. Protein: CASSPLRYLTDTQYF.

The CDR3 loop reads CASSLVFADTEAFF. DNA of the CDR3: TGTGCCAGCAGCTTGGTGTTTGCGGACACTGAAGCTTTCTTT. The chain has TRBV5-8 and TRBJ1-1; D remains unclear. Trimming stripped 0 bases from V and 3 bases from J, with 9 bases between. Germline V gives CDR1 SGHTS, CDR2 YDEGEE. The CDR3 runs to 14 residues.

This chain links TRBV5-1 with TRBJ1-1, with TRBD1 matching 8 bases. V dropped 4 bases and J dropped 5; count of bases not matched to a gene: 10. This CDR3 region has 15 residues. Germline CDR1 SGHRS, CDR2 YFSETQ. The CDR3 DNA sequence: TGCGCCAGCAGCGGTGGGACAGGCGGTGGAACTGAAGCTTTCTTT. Amino acid sequence: CASSGGTGGGTEAFF.

The chain joins TRBV4-3 to TRBJ1-1; unclear D gene. CDR3 length: 15 amino acids. The V end was cut by 0 bases, the J end by 1 base, with 9 bases between. Germline values: CDR1 LGHNA, CDR2 YSLEER. The CDR3 DNA reads TGCGCCAGCAGCCAAGAGGGCAGAGGGAACACTGAAGCTTTCTTT. Protein product: CASSQEGRGNTEAFF.

The chain couples TRBV2 to TRBJ2-1; maybe TRBD2 (5 bases). Trimming left V 2 bases short and J 3 bases short, with 11 bases between. CDR1 and CDR2 from the germline V gene are SNHLY and FYNNEI. CDR3 length equals 15 residues. The CDR3 DNA reads as TGTGCCAGCAGTGAACACCCGACTATCTACAATGAGCAGTTCTTC. This gives the protein CASSEHPTIYNEQFF.

This clonotype was found a few times. This chain uses TRBV29-1 with TRBJ2-3, with 8 bases lining up with TRBD1. This CDR3 spans 15 amino acids. V lost 6 bases, J lost 2 bases, and 10 bases stayed unmatched. Germline CDR1 is SQVTM and CDR2 is ANQGSEA. The CDR3: CSVPLQGALTDTQYF. For the CDR3, the DNA is TGCAGCGTCCCTCTCCAGGGGGCCCTCACAGATACGCAGTATTTT.

This chain joins TRBV6-6 and TRBJ2-1, with 7 bases fitting TRBD2. This CDR3 has 14 residues. The ends lost 8 bases at V and 3 bases at J; junction bases unmatched: 7. Germline V gives CDR1 MNHNY, CDR2 SVGAGI (reference sequence). The CDR3 spells CASRQRGLYNEQFF. Written as DNA, the CDR3 is TGTGCCAGCCGCCAGCGGGGCCTCTACAATGAGCAGTTCTTC.

This chain connects TRBV7-2 to TRBJ2-1; the match to TRBD1 covers 7 bases. Germline-derived CDR1 and CDR2 are SGHTA and FQGNSA. The CDR3 is made up of 14 amino acids. Trimming cost V 2 bases and J 7 bases; bases outside gene matches: 5. This CDR3 is CASSLTIQGNEQFF. In DNA form, the CDR3 reads TGTGCCAGCAGCTTAACTATACAGGGGAATGAGCAGTTCTTC.

The rearrangement links TRBV5-5 to TRBJ1-1, with D possibly TRBD1 on 6 matching bases. The CDR3 contains 14 residues. V lost 2 bases and J 5 bases, leaving 13 bases between the germline ends. Germline CDR1 and CDR2: SGHKS and YYEKEE (reference sequence). The CDR3 coding sequence is TGTGCCAGCAGCTTTGCAGGGGAAGGAACTGAAGCTTTCTTT. Its translation: CASSFAGEGTEAFF.